This T cell receptor (beta chain) was observed in a study of T cells in localized non-small cell lung cancer (dated by TCRdb to the early 2020s). With regard to the full study: T cell repertoires of 236 early-stage NSCLC patients were analyzed, with tumors being compared against uninvolved tumor-adjacent lungs. NSCLC patients had a mean age of around 66 years, and 129 were male and about 110 female. All 220 or so NSCLC patients in the cohort were treatment-naive and had localized lung tumors that were resected.

The germline V gene gives CDR1 as SQVTM and CDR2 as ANQGSEA. V is shortened by 7 bases, J by 0 bases, and the region joining them spans 15 bases. From cysteine to phenylalanine, the CDR3 is 14 amino acids long. Only CDR3 DNA is held: 42 bases, read in frame from base 1. TCR beta CDR3 regions were sequenced from DNA using the immunoSEQ Assay. Processing in the source paper ran as follows. To compute T cell density, TCR beta template counts were normalized to usable DNA, which was estimated by amplifying housekeeping genes. The preseqR package was used to estimate richness by extrapolating to 400,000 templates for PBMC samples and to 120,000 templates for tissue samples. Clonality was defined as one minus Pielou's evenness. Differential abundance testing on productive amino-acid clonotypes, with a minimum total count of 5 and an alpha of 0.1, was used to identify tissue-enriched TCRs. The Jaccard Index and the Morisita Overlap Index were used to measure repertoire overlap between compartments. GLIPH grouped TCR beta CDR3s together with public tetramer-defined viral CDR3s, and a viral motif had to include at least three viral sequences and show V-gene enrichment. TCRdb retrieved this table from immuneACCESS and kept in-frame rearrangements only. Not all clones are present; in checked studies, unresolved V genes account for under half, and no reason is known for the remainder. V and J calls and clone size are given by that table; D and trimming were obtained from the DNA. The sample table lists about 59,000 clones, around nine tenths of them with a count of one. The ten most abundant clones make up roughly 21% of the sample.

The paper's findings and limits, for the study overall: Longer overall survival was associated with higher T cell density in blood, whereas shorter survival was associated with higher clonality in adjacent lung. Since the design was exploratory, TCR variables were selected using unadjusted p-values with no false-discovery rate correction. Multi-region tumor sequencing was not performed, so intratumor heterogeneity could not be excluded. Uninvolved tumor-adjacent lung showed the highest T cell clonality, higher than tumor, which suggests more focused antigenic responses in the uninvolved tumor-adjacent lung. A median of about 53 of the top 100 tumor clones were detected in paired uninvolved adjacent lung, and under 30 of these tumor clones were also found among the top 100 clones of the paired uninvolved adjacent lung.

As for this clone: There is no known antigen for this receptor. No much larger clone exists at a distance of one base, and base qualities are not known.

At diagnosis, tumor, uninvolved tumor-adjacent lung and peripheral blood were collected and then preserved as a mix of FFPE and fresh-frozen material. For TCR repertoire profiling, the blood samples were analyzed as peripheral blood mononuclear cells. This material consisted of peripheral blood, taken before any cancer treatment. This TCR derives from a man aged 35-69 years with stage I squamous cell lung carcinoma. This chain is built from TRBV29-1 and TRBJ1-1, and TRBD1 may be the D gene, going by 6 matching bases. The CDR3 amino acid sequence is: CSAKRQALNTEAFF. At the DNA level, the sequence is TGCAGCGCCAAAAGACAGGCTCTGAACACTGAAGCTTTCTTT.